This is a list of T cell receptor beta chains from one sample in a study of CD8 T cells in ankylosing spondylitis. TCRdb re-called the 5' RACE reads with MiXCR, one entry per CDR3 protein. The sample records nearly 350,000 distinct CDR3 sequences, 14% to 15% being singletons. Sequencing was performed on blood, either unsorted or a sorted T cell fraction (not recorded which). These TCRs come from a male donor with ankylosing spondylitis or in good health (not recorded which). The CDR3 runs from the conserved cysteine through the conserved F or W. A D gene is named only where the DNA matches it firmly. For some rows the clone size is stated as once, few or many, or as a class when expanded; others skip it.

NA,TRBV10-3,TRBJ2-3,NA,CAISDGPPSTDTQYF,TGTGCCATCAGTGACGGACCACCAAGCACAGATACGCAGTATTTT
TRBD2,TRBV30,TRBJ2-1,few,CAWTRRGGPYNEQFF,TGTGCCTGGACTAGGCGGGGGGGCCCCTACAATGAGCAGTTCTTC
NA,TRBV20-1,TRBJ2-3,NA,CSARRDTQYF,TGCAGTGCTAGGCGGGATACGCAGTATTTT
TRBD2,TRBV10-3,TRBJ2-3,NA,CAIGQLAGGSTDTQYF,TGTGCCATCGGACAACTAGCGGGAGGAAGCACAGATACGCAGTATTTT
NA,TRBV28,TRBJ1-1,NA,CASSLMDRNTEAFF,TGTGCCAGCAGTTTAATGGACAGAAACACTGAAGCTTTCTTT
NA,TRBV3-1,TRBJ2-7,NA,CASSQDARGSSYEQYF,TGTGCCAGCAGCCAAGATGCAAGGGGAAGCTCCTACGAGCAGTACTTC
NA,TRBV5-1,TRBJ2-3,few,CASSSRRGTDTQYF,TGCGCCAGCAGCTCCCGGCGAGGCACAGATACGCAGTATTTT
TRBD2,TRBV29-1,TRBJ2-4,NA,CSVSLAGGAKNIQYF,TGCAGCGTGAGCCTAGCGGGAGGGGCCAAAAACATTCAGTACTTC
NA,TRBV27,TRBJ2-7,many,CASSLGVTSTDEQYF,TGTGCCAGCAGTTTAGGGGTGACTAGTACGGACGAGCAGTACTTC
TRBD1,TRBV7-9,TRBJ2-1,NA,CASRSSPGQRSNEQFF,TGTGCCAGCAGATCTTCCCCGGGACAGAGGTCCAATGAGCAGTTCTTC
NA,TRBV6-1,TRBJ2-2,few,CASRREENTGELFF,TGTGCCAGCAGGAGGGAGGAAAACACCGGGGAGCTGTTTTTT
NA,TRBV12-3/TRBV12-4,TRBJ1-2,many,CASSLDGQYGYTF,TGTGCCAGCAGCCTGGACGGACAATATGGCTACACCTTC
NA,TRBV12-3/TRBV12-4,TRBJ2-5,many,CASSFSGGQETQYF,TGTGCCAGCAGTTTCTCAGGGGGGCAAGAGACCCAGTACTTC
TRBD1,TRBV4-1,TRBJ1-2,few,CASSRMGRRQGGRGYGYTF,TGCGCCAGCAGCCGAATGGGCAGGAGACAGGGGGGGCGCGGCTATGGCTACACCTTC
NA,TRBV5-1,TRBJ1-4,NA,CASSPAGTADNEKLFF,TGCGCCAGCAGCCCGGCCGGGACTGCCGATAATGAAAAACTGTTTTTT
NA,TRBV6-2/TRBV6-3,TRBJ2-3,NA,CASSPSRAADTQYF,TGTGCCAGCAGTCCGTCCCGGGCAGCAGATACGCAGTATTTT
NA,TRBV7-2,TRBJ2-1,NA,CASSLDRSVDEQFF,TGTGCCAGCAGCTTGGACCGATCGGTCGATGAGCAGTTCTTC